This T cell receptor beta chain was sequenced in a study of CD8 T cells in ankylosing spondylitis. Making use of molecular barcodes, quantitative 5'-RACE generated TCR beta libraries. One entry per CDR3 protein results from TCRdb running MiXCR on the 5' RACE reads. The sample includes roughly 90,000 distinct CDR3 sequences, 9% of them seen just once. Study-level findings and limits: The study identified a TCR beta motif of eight highly homologous variants that appeared characteristic of ankylosing spondylitis blood. Those disease-linked clones were CD8+; they were also relatively rare in peripheral blood. Significant enrichment of disease-linked clones was reportedly seen in matched ankylosing spondylitis synovial fluid.

With regard to this clonotype: Its target is unknown.

Trimming took off 1 base at V and 0 bases at J, with 16 bases between the two ends. The CDR3 runs 17 residues. The germline V gene has CDR1 DFQATT and CDR2 SNEGSKA (reference sequence). Sequencing was carried out using blood, either unsorted or a sorted T cell fraction (not recorded which). This receptor was identified in a male donor with ankylosing spondylitis. V and J are TRBV20-1 and TRBJ1-3; D is possibly TRBD1 (5 bases). The CDR3 sequence is CSARGFEGVVSGNTIYF. In DNA form, the CDR3 reads TGCAGTGCTAGAGGATTTGAAGGGGTAGTCTCTGGAAACACCATATATTTT.